These 29 T cell receptor beta chains originate from one sample sequenced in a study of T-cell reconstitution after alpha-beta-depleted transplantation in children. Researchers prepared the TCRbeta library using unique molecular identifiers, the study reports. Via MiXCR, TCRdb re-called the PCR reads, giving one row per CDR3 protein. The sample lists 550,000 to 600,000 distinct CDR3 sequences, roughly 23% occurring once. Sequenced material: PBMCs, mostly from graft donor cells, taken 360 days after TCRalphabeta/CD19-depleted stem cell transplant. The receptors shown here come from a boy younger than two who had a stem cell transplant for acute myeloid leukemia, so the T cells may come from the graft donor.

This clonotype came up a few times. This chain's CDR3 is CASSLVRQDYGYTF. CDR3 DNA sequence: TGTGCCAGCAGCTTAGTTCGGCAGGACTATGGCTACACCTTC. The V call is TRBV7-2, the J call TRBJ1-2; the D is unclear. V was clipped by 1 base and J by 3 bases, with 9 bases between them. Looked up from germline, CDR1 is SGHTA and CDR2 is FQGNSA. This CDR3 is 14 amino acids long. The whole variable domain, filled in from reference TRBV7-2 and TRBJ1-2, reads GAGVSQSPSNKVTEKGKDVELRCDPISGHTALYWYRQSLGQGLEFLIYFQGNSAPDKSGLPSDRFSAERTGGSVSTLTIQRTQQEDSAVYLCASSLVRQDYGYTFGSGTRLTVV.

The genes are TRBV10-1 and TRBJ2-3; 12 positions match TRBD2. Germline CDR1 and CDR2: WNHNN and SYGVQD (reference sequence). The CDR3 covers 16 residues. With 3 bases clipped from V and 5 bases from J, the junction kept 6 bases outside the gene matches. CDR3 sequence: CASSDPGLAGLDTQYF. CDR3 coding DNA: TGCGCCAGCAGTGACCCAGGACTAGCGGGGCTAGATACGCAGTATTTT.

This clonotype was picked up many times. The chain couples TRBV2 to TRBJ2-2; no firm D call. Looked up from germline, CDR1 is SNHLY and CDR2 is FYNNEI. This CDR3 comprises 12 residues. V dropped 5 bases and J dropped 5 bases, with 6 bases sitting between them. The CDR3, as DNA: TGTGCCAGCAGTACAGTGACCGGGGAGCTGTTTTTT. Protein: CASSTVTGELFF.

J is TRBJ2-3 and V is TRBV28; D is undetermined. Germline assignment: CDR1 MDHEN and CDR2 SYDVKM. The V and J ends lost 5 bases and 1 base respectively, with 10 bases between them. This CDR3 has 14 residues. This CDR3 reads CASSAPLRTDTQYF. CDR3 sequence (DNA): TGTGCCAGCAGTGCTCCCCTCCGCACAGATACGCAGTATTTT.

This clonotype was found a few times. The genes are TRBV6-5 and TRBJ2-3, with D tentatively TRBD2 (6 bases). The CDR3 is 11 residues long. Germline V gene sequence: CDR1 MNHEY, CDR2 SVGAGI. V lost 9 bases and J lost 9, with 13 bases in between. In DNA, the CDR3 is TGTGCCAGTCACGGGAGTAAAACGCAGTATTTT. Its protein is CASHGSKTQYF.

The rearrangement joins TRBV12-3 or TRBV12-4 to TRBJ1-6; D gene unclear. V lost 5 bases to trimming and J lost 6 bases, with 11 bases between them. This CDR3 region has 14 residues. CDR3 DNA sequence: TGTGCCAGCAGTCCAGGACGCTTTAATTCACCCCTCCACTTT. This gives the protein CASSPGRFNSPLHF.

The V gene is TRBV10-3, the J gene TRBJ2-7, with TRBD1 identical over 8 bases. V dropped 9 bases and J dropped 6; count of bases not matched to a gene: 10. CDR3 length: 13 residues. Germline loops: CDR1 ENHRY, CDR2 SYGVKD. CDR3 residues: CAMGHGTGSEQYV. The CDR3 region has the DNA TGTGCCATGGGCCATGGGACAGGTAGCGAGCAGTACGTC.

This clonotype was recorded at least ten times. The chain joins TRBV5-1 to TRBJ2-5, with 12 bases aligning to TRBD2. Germline CDR1 SGHRS, CDR2 YFSETQ. CDR3 length: 15 residues. The trim removed 4 bases at V and 5 bases at J, leaving 6 bases unmatched. The CDR3 coding sequence is TGCGCCAGCAGCCTCCGGACTAGCGGGATGGAGACCCAGTACTTC. Translation gives CASSLRTSGMETQYF.

The genes are TRBV29-1 and TRBJ2-3; D may be TRBD1 (5 bases). Trimming removed 4 bases at V and 0 bases at J, with 8 bases between. The CDR3 has 13 residues. Germline V gives CDR1 SQVTM, CDR2 ANQGSEA. CDR3 region: CSVAKGSTDTQYF. Written as DNA, the CDR3 is TGCAGCGTTGCTAAGGGGAGCACAGATACGCAGTATTTT.

This clonotype was counted between two and nine times. The V and J genes are TRBV5-5 and TRBJ2-1; a weak D match, TRBD2 (6 bases). V was clipped by 0 bases and J by 0 bases, with 10 bases between them. CDR3 length: 16 amino acids. CDR1 is SGHKS, CDR2 YYEKEE, per germline (reference sequence). The chain's CDR3 is CASSLGGVSSYNEQFF. The DNA for the CDR3 is TGTGCCAGCAGCTTGGGGGGGGTGAGCTCCTACAATGAGCAGTTCTTC.

The J gene is TRBJ2-2, the V gene TRBV7-7, with D possibly called TRBD1 or TRBD2 (5 bases each). Germline V gives CDR1 SSHAT, CDR2 FNYEAQ (reference sequence). With 2 bases removed from V and 4 bases from J, the gap between germline ends came to 11 bases. The CDR3 spans 15 residues. Written as DNA, the CDR3 is TGTGCCAGCAGCTTAAACCCAGGGAGCACCGGGGAGCTGTTTTTT. Its protein product is CASSLNPGSTGELFF.

This clonotype was detected many times. The V call is TRBV10-3, the J call TRBJ2-1; 8 bases map to TRBD2. Trimming cost V 4 bases and J 6 bases; bases outside gene matches: 8. The CDR3 is 15 residues long. Germline V gene lookup returns CDR1 ENHRY and CDR2 SYGVKD. The CDR3 region has the DNA TGTGCCATCAGTGTAACCCAGCGGGGGCTCAATGAGCAGTTCTTC. It yields the protein CAISVTQRGLNEQFF.

The sample holds a few counts of this clonotype. The rearrangement links TRBV20-1 to TRBJ1-1; D perhaps matches TRBD1 (6 bases). CDR3 size: 14 residues. Per the germline V gene, CDR1 is DFQATT and CDR2 is SNEGSKA (reference sequence). Trimming pared 4 bases from V and 0 bases from J, leaving 12 bases between. The CDR3 region has the DNA TGCAGTGCTATCCAGGGGAGTTTGAACACTGAAGCTTTCTTT. The encoded protein is CSAIQGSLNTEAFF.

This clonotype was counted ten times or more. This rearrangement joins TRBV25-1 to TRBJ1-4; 10 bases align to TRBD1. V gave up 5 bases and J gave up 7 bases; unmatched junction bases: 4. CDR1 is MGHDK and CDR2 is SYGVNS in the germline V gene. The CDR3 is 14 amino acids. The CDR3 coding sequence is TGTGCCAGCAGTCGAGACAGGGGGCTTGAAAAACTGTTTTTT. Protein: CASSRDRGLEKLFF.

The chain joins TRBV12-3 or TRBV12-4 to TRBJ1-1, with a weak D call TRBD1 (6 bases). V shed 0 bases and J shed 0 bases, with 11 bases lying between them. CDR3 size: 16 residues. This chain's CDR3 is CASSLAERDMNTEAFF. In nucleotides, the CDR3 is TGTGCCAGCAGTTTAGCGGAAAGGGACATGAACACTGAAGCTTTCTTT.

The rearrangement joins TRBV5-6 to TRBJ2-5; the match to TRBD1 covers 9 bases. The germline gives CDR1 SGHDT, CDR2 YYEEEE. Trimming cost V 6 bases and J 4 bases; bases outside gene matches: 4. CDR3 length equals 13 residues. The CDR3 protein is CASNRGLRETQYF. The CDR3 coding sequence is TGTGCCAGCAACAGGGGGCTCCGAGAGACCCAGTACTTC.

This chain links TRBV7-2 with TRBJ1-1; TRBD1 might be the D (6 bases). Germline values: CDR1 SGHTA, CDR2 FQGNSA. The CDR3 is 13 amino acids. V shed 8 bases and J shed 4 bases, with 14 bases lying between them. This CDR3 reads CASQGGPTTEAFF. The CDR3 DNA is TGTGCCAGCCAAGGGGGGCCGACCACTGAAGCTTTCTTT.

This clonotype was seen at least ten times. V is TRBV5-1 and J is TRBJ2-5, with D possibly called TRBD1 or TRBD2 (6 bases each). CDR3 length equals 15 residues. Germline CDR1 SGHRS, CDR2 YFSETQ. V lost 5 bases to trimming and J lost 4 bases, with 18 bases between them. CDR3 DNA: TGCGCCAGCAGAGGGGGGAACAGGGCTCTAGAGACCCAGTACTTC. Its translation is CASRGGNRALETQYF.

The CDR3 DNA reads TGTGCCAGCGAGCAGGGGAGTCGTAACGCTGAAGCTTTCTTT. Amino acid sequence: CASEQGSRNAEAFF. This chain links TRBV6-2 or TRBV6-3 with TRBJ1-1; tentative D call: TRBD1 (6 bases). The CDR3 totals 14 residues. Germline lookup yields CDR1 MNHEY and CDR2 SVGEGT. V was shortened by 8 bases and J by 6 bases, with 19 bases between the two germline ends.

This chain links TRBV24-1 with TRBJ2-7; 8 nucleotides line up with TRBD1. This CDR3 has 12 residues. V lost 9 bases, J lost 5 bases, and 5 bases stayed unmatched. Germline V lookup: CDR1 KGHDR, CDR2 SFDVKD. The CDR3 bases are TGTGCCACCTCCAGGACAGGGAACGAGCAGTACTTC. Protein: CATSRTGNEQYF.

The V and J genes are TRBV2 and TRBJ2-1, with 7 bases that match TRBD2. CDR3 size: 13 residues. V dropped 6 bases and J dropped 9; count of bases not matched to a gene: 8. CDR1 and CDR2 (germline): SNHLY, FYNNEI. CDR3: CASSRDYRTEQFF. CDR3 DNA sequence: TGTGCCAGCAGCCGGGACTATAGGACTGAGCAGTTCTTC.

The table lists this clonotype with a few counts. The chain recombines TRBV20-1 with TRBJ2-3; 11 bases align to TRBD2. V lost 6 bases to trimming and J lost 3 bases; unmatched junction nucleotides: 5. There are 14 residues in the CDR3. Per the germline V gene, CDR1 is DFQATT and CDR2 is SNEGSKA (reference sequence). CDR3 sequence: CSAELAGVTDTQYF. Here the CDR3 DNA reads TGCAGTGCGGAACTAGCGGGGGTTACAGATACGCAGTATTTT.

This clonotype appeared many times. The chain has TRBV7-9 and TRBJ2-5; weak D call: TRBD1 (6 bases). This CDR3 region has 13 residues. Trimming removed 4 bases at V and 5 bases at J, with 11 bases between. Germline CDR1 and CDR2: SEHNR and FQNEAQ (reference sequence). The CDR3 region is CASSSYRVETQYF. The CDR3 bases are TGTGCCAGCAGCTCCTACAGGGTGGAGACCCAGTACTTC.

There are many counts of this clonotype. The CDR3 loop reads CASSKTGGEQFF. The CDR3 DNA sequence: TGCGCCAGCAGTAAAACGGGCGGTGAGCAGTTCTTC. The rearrangement links TRBV4-1 to TRBJ2-1; no firm D call. Germline V lookup: CDR1 MGHRA, CDR2 YSYEKL. The CDR3 contains 12 residues. Trimming cost V 6 bases and J 9 bases, with 12 bases left between them.

This clonotype came up a few times. V is TRBV20-1 and J is TRBJ2-7; D possibly corresponds to TRBD1 (6 bases). The CDR3 sequence is 15 residues long. V lost 3 bases and J lost 4, with 19 bases in between. The germline V gene has CDR1 DFQATT and CDR2 SNEGSKA (reference sequence). The CDR3 loop is CSASRTGSRAYEQYF. In DNA form, the CDR3 reads TGCAGTGCTAGTAGAACAGGGTCGAGAGCATACGAGCAGTACTTC.

Note on this clonotype: This may be a read error, as it is one base from a much larger clone. The J gene is TRBJ1-2, the V gene TRBV12-3 or TRBV12-4; D is uncertain. The CDR3 is 12 amino acids. The CDR3 region has the DNA TGTGCCAGCAGGTTAGAGCACTATGGCTACACCTTC. Its protein is CASRLEHYGYTF.

The table lists this clonotype with a count of one. The V gene is TRBV12-3 or TRBV12-4, the J gene TRBJ1-1, with D maybe TRBD1 (5 bases). The CDR3 loop spans 13 amino acids. Between the trimmed V and J ends, which lost 6 bases and 1 base, there was a span of 9 bases. Here the CDR3 DNA reads TGTGCCAGCAGACTCAGGGAGAACACTGAAGCTTTCTTT. Its protein is CASRLRENTEAFF.

The rearrangement links TRBV5-1 to TRBJ2-7, with D perhaps TRBD2 (5 bases). CDR3 length: 12 amino acids. The V gene lost 4 bases and the J gene lost 6 bases, with 11 bases spanning the gap. CDR1 and CDR2 from the germline V gene are SGHRS and YFSETQ. CDR3 in DNA: TGCGCCAGCAGCCCTACTAGTTCCGAGCAGTACGTC. Its translation is CASSPTSSEQYV.

This clonotype showed up just a few times. The chain carries TRBV6-1 and TRBJ1-4; D is possibly TRBD1 (6 bases). There are 16 residues in the CDR3. Germline values: CDR1 MNHNS, CDR2 SASEGT. Deletions cut 6 bases from V and 0 bases from J, with 14 bases between. CDR3 sequence reads: CASSFDRSATNEKLFF. The CDR3 DNA reads as TGTGCCAGCAGCTTCGACAGGTCGGCAACTAATGAAAAACTGTTTTTT.